The present entry profiles one T cell receptor (beta chain) with its context. This clone was seen a single time. Its antigen is unknown. No much larger clone exists at a distance of one base, and base qualities are not known. The High Capacity cDNA Reverse Transcription Kit was used to reverse transcribe all of the isolated RNA, meaning that expressed TCRB transcripts were what got sequenced. Naive, central memory and regulatory T cell samples underwent deep immunoSEQ sequencing, averaging roughly 3.5 million total reads per sample. Sorted cells were lysed in RLT buffer and RNA was extracted with DNase-treated RNeasy Micro or Mini kits, depending on cell number. To prevent cross-contamination, each cell subset was processed individually, whereas patient and healthy donor samples were processed jointly. The immunoSEQ multiplex PCR was used to amplify TCRB sequences from cDNA, yielding 87-bp fragments that span the CDR3 region. Sequencing of the amplicons was done on the Illumina HiSeq platform. The original pipeline was this. Synthetic template baselines were used to correct PCR bias computationally, reads within Hamming distance 2 were collapsed, and singletons that could not be merged were discarded. Reads were aligned to IMGT to assign V, D and J genes, CDR3 length, and insertions or deletions at six rearrangement sites. Clonotype counts were normalized to sorted cell number within each subset before computing true diversity and Gini coefficients with the tcR R package. The overlap coefficient, calculated on TCRB nucleotide sequences, was used to measure repertoire sharing. As a proxy for the pre-selection repertoire, out-of-frame TCRB sequences from naive cells were analyzed. TCRdb stores this immuneACCESS table with in-frame sequences only. Part of the clones is absent; in the studies checked, under half of the shortfall reflects unresolved V genes, and no reason is known for the rest. V, J and clone size derive from that table, while D and trimming were established from the DNA sequence. The sample includes around 650,000 clones, with about an eighth observed a single time. The leading ten clones occupy 0.095% to 0.15% of the sample.

Each donor gave one peripheral blood draw, around 100 mL on average, collected into heparinised tubes. A BD FACSAria II was used to sort naive, central memory, regulatory and stem cell-like memory CD4+ T cells with a panel that included CD45RO, CCR7, CD25, CD127, CD95 and CD27. A purity above 95% was achieved for all sorted populations. PBMCs were isolated right away by Lymphoprep density gradient centrifugation and were stained directly, without culture. To minimize batch effects, samples were stained and sorted in pairs, one healthy donor with one patient per experiment. The data stem from a study of beta chain features in type 1 diabetes (dated by TCRdb to the late 2010s). Context from the whole study: Mean age, gender distribution, total cell number and subset yield were not different between patients and healthy donors. A total of roughly 100 million sorted cells were examined across all samples, and the number of cells per subset was strongly correlated with RNA yield. In the study, recently diagnosed type 1 diabetes patients and matched healthy donors were compared on the TCRB repertoires of their sorted circulating CD4+ T cell subsets. Regulatory and stem cell-like memory subsets were obtained from only 8 patients and about 8 healthy donors, while naive and central memory subsets were obtained from all 30 or so donors.

On the study overall, not on this receptor specifically: Type 1 diabetes patients showed a moderate but significant shortening of TCRB CDR3 length in all four CD4+ subsets. PCR may preferentially amplify shorter templates, but because patient and control samples were amplified and corrected together, any resulting skew would affect both groups equally. Naive, central memory and regulatory TCRB repertoires appeared more similar among patients than among healthy donors. At VDJ recombination sites, patients with type 1 diabetes made fewer insertions and deleted more nucleotides, a pattern implying thymic rearrangement abnormalities. Because small numbers of individuals were included in the HLA sub-analyses, any influence of HLA type on TCRB rearrangement was left unresolved. Because cDNA rather than genomic DNA was sequenced, highly expressing activated cells could have been over-represented, although no difference in activation and CD3 levels was found between groups.

Trimming removed 5 bases from V and 3 bases from J, leaving 10 bases between the germline ends. From its cysteine to its phenylalanine, the CDR3 spans 13 amino acids. Only the CDR3 DNA is retained, 39 bases long and in frame from the first base. Via the germline V gene, CDR1 is SQVTM and CDR2 ANQGSEA. Sequenced sample: naive CD4+ T cells from blood. The label giving this sample's cell subset or site can be read as: true naive CD4+ T cells. The receptor was isolated from a man aged 30 to 39 with type 1 diabetes. The sequence is built from TRBV29-1 and TRBJ2-2, with no D gene named confidently. The CDR3 amino acid sequence is: CSVFTLYTGELFF. The DNA is TGCAGCGTTTTTACATTATACACCGGGGAGCTGTTTTTT.